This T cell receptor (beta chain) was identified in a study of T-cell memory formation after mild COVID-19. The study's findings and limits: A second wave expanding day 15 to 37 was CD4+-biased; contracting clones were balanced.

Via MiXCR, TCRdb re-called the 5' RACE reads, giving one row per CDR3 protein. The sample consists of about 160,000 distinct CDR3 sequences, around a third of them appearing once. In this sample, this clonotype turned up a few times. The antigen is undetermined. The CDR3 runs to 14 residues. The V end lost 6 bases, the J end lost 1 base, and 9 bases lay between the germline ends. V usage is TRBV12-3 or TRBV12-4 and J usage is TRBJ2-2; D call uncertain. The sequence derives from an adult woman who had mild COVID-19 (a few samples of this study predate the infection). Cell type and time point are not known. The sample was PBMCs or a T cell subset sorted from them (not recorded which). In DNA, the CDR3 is TGTGCCAGCAGCCCCCTTCGGAACACCGGGGAGCTGTTTTTT. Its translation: CASSPLRNTGELFF.